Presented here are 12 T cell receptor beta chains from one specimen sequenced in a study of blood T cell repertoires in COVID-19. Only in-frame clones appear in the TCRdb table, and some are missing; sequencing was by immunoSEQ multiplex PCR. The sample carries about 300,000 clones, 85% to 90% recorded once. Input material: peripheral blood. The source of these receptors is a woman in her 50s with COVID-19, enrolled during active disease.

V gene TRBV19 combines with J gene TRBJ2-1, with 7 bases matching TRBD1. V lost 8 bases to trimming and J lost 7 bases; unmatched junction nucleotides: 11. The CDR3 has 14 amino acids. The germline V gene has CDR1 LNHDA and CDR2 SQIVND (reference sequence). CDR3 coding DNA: TGTGCCAGTGCACGCCGGGACAGTCAGAATGAGCAGTTCTTC. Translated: CASARRDSQNEQFF. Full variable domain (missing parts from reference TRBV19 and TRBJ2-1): DGGITQSPKYLFRKEGQNVTLSCEQNLNHDAMYWYRQDPGQGLRLIYYSQIVNDFQKGDIAEGYSVSREKKESFPLTVTSAQKNPTAFYLCASARRDSQNEQFFGPGTRLTVL.

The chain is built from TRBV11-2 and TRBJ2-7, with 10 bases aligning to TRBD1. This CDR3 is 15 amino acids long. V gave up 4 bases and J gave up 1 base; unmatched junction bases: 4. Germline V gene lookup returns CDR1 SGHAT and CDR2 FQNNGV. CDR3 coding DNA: TGTGCCAGCAGCTACCGACAGGGGGCTTCCTACGAGCAGTACTTC. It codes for CASSYRQGASYEQYF.

The CDR3 nucleotides are TGCGCCAGCAGTCCGGACTTTCCTTATGACAATGAGCAGTTCTTC. Its translation is CASSPDFPYDNEQFF. V is TRBV5-1 and J is TRBJ2-1; TRBD2 might be the D (5 bases). V was pared by 5 bases and J by 5 bases, with 17 bases between. This CDR3 comprises 15 residues. From germline, CDR1 is SGHRS and CDR2 YFSETQ.

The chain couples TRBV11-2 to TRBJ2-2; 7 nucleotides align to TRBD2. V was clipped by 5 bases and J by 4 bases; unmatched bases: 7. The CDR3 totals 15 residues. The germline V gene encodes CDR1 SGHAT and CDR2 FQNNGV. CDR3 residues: CASSPWGGSTGELFF. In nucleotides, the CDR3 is TGTGCCAGCAGCCCCTGGGGGGGTAGCACCGGGGAGCTGTTTTTT.

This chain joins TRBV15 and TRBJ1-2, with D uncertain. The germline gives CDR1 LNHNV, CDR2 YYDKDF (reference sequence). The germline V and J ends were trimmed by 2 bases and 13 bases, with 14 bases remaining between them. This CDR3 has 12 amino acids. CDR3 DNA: TGTGCCACCAGCAGACTAGGTGGGGAGCCCACCTTC. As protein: CATSRLGGEPTF.

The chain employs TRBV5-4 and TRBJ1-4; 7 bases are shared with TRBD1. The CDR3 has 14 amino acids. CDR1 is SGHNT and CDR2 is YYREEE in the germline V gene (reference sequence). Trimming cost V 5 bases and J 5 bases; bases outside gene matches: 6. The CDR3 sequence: CASRQGVGNEKLFF. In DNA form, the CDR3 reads TGTGCCAGCAGGCAGGGGGTAGGGAATGAAAAACTGTTTTTT.

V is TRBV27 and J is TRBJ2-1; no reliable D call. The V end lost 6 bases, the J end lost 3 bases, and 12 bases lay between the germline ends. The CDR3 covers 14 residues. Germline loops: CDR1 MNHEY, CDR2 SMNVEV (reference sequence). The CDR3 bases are TGTGCCAGCAGGCCGAGAGTCTACTACAATGAGCAGTTCTTC. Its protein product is CASRPRVYYNEQFF.

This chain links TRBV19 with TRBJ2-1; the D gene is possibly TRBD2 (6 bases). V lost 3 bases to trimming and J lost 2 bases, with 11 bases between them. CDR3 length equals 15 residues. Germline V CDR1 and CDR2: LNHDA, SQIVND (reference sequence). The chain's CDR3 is CASSITGGTYNEQFF. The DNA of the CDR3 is TGTGCCAGTAGTATTACGGGCGGGACCTACAATGAGCAGTTCTTC.

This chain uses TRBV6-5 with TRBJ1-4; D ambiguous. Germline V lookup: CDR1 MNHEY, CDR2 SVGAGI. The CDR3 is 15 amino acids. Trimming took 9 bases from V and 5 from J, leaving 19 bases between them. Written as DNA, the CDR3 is TGTGCCAGTACCTTATGGCCGAAGATAAATGAAAAACTGTTTTTT. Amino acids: CASTLWPKINEKLFF.

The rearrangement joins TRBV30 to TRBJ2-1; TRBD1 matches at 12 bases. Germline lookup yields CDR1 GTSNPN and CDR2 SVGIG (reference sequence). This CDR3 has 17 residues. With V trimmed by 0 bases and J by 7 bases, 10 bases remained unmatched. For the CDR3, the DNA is TGTGCCTGGAGTGTATCCTGGGGACAGGGGGCTGGGAATGAGCAGTTCTTC. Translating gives CAWSVSWGQGAGNEQFF.

CDR3 sequence (DNA): TGTGCCAGCAGTACCCGTAGGACAGGGGGCTACAATGAGCAGTTCTTC. Translating it yields CASSTRRTGGYNEQFF. V is TRBV27 and J is TRBJ2-1; the match to TRBD1 covers 10 bases. V lost 5 bases to trimming and J lost 3 bases; unmatched junction nucleotides: 7. Germline V gene data show CDR1 as MNHEY and CDR2 as SMNVEV (reference sequence). CDR3 length: 16 amino acids.

The CDR3 sequence: CASSLSPPSGSKYNEQFF. The CDR3 DNA is TGTGCCAGCAGCTTATCGCCTCCCAGCGGGAGTAAATACAATGAGCAGTTCTTC. The chain couples TRBV11-2 to TRBJ2-1, with TRBD2 matching over 8 bases. Germline V CDR1 and CDR2: SGHAT, FQNNGV. The V segment lost 2 bases and the J segment 4 bases; nucleotides outside the gene matches: 13. The CDR3 loop spans 18 amino acids.